Detailed here is one T cell receptor beta chain. The data derive from a study of blood T cell repertoires in COVID-19. Study details: The origin of the acute and convalescent COVID-19 samples was the United States, Italy and Spain. Sample material is recorded as cDNA or gDNA derived from T cells, B-cell-depleted T cells, or PBMCs.

As processed by the authors: Estimation of nucleated cell counts relied on the amplification of reference gene primers. Repertoires were generated with immunoSEQ multiplex PCR, while TCRdb's copy carries only in-frame clones and drops some. D and trimming come from the DNA, and the V and J calls and clone size come from that table. The sample yields 90,000 to 120,000 clones, roughly 86% seen once. Sequenced material: peripheral blood. The clonotype comes from an older woman with acute or convalescent COVID-19.

CDR3 sequence: CAITGGLAGENEQFF. The CDR3 DNA reads as TGTGCCATCACTGGCGGACTAGCGGGAGAGAATGAGCAGTTCTTC. This chain joins TRBV10-3 and TRBJ2-1, with 13 positions matching TRBD2. The junction had 7 bases not matched to a gene; V was cut back by 7 bases and J by 7 bases. The CDR3 extends over 15 amino acids. Germline CDR1 reads ENHRY; CDR2 reads SYGVKD.